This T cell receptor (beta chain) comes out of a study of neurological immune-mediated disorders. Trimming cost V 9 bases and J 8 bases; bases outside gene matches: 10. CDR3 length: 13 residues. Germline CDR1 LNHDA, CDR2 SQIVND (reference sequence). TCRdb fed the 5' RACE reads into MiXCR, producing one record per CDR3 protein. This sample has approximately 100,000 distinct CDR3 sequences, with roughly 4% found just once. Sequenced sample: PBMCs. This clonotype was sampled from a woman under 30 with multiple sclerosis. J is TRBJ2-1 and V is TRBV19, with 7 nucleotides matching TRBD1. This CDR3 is CASGLPGGDEQFF. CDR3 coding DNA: TGTGCCAGCGGTTTACCAGGGGGAGATGAGCAGTTCTTC.